This TCR beta chain was documented in a study of cytotoxic CD8 clonotypes in ibrutinib-treated CLL. The method was immunoSEQ multiplex PCR; TCRdb's version includes in-frame clones alone and lacks a portion of them. The table lists over 95,000 clones, 58% of them singletons, with about 40% in the top ten. The length of the CDR3 is 14 residues. V lost 1 base to trimming and J lost 2 bases, with 8 bases between them. CDR1 SGHRS and CDR2 YFSETQ come from the germline V gene. The source material was PBMCs, sampled after 24 months of ibrutinib treatment. V usage is TRBV5-1 and J usage is TRBJ2-3, with D maybe TRBD2 (5 bases). The source is a human donor with chronic lymphocytic leukemia. Written as DNA, the CDR3 is TGCGCCAGCAGCTTGTGGGAGCCCACAGATACGCAGTATTTT. The encoded protein is CASSLWEPTDTQYF.